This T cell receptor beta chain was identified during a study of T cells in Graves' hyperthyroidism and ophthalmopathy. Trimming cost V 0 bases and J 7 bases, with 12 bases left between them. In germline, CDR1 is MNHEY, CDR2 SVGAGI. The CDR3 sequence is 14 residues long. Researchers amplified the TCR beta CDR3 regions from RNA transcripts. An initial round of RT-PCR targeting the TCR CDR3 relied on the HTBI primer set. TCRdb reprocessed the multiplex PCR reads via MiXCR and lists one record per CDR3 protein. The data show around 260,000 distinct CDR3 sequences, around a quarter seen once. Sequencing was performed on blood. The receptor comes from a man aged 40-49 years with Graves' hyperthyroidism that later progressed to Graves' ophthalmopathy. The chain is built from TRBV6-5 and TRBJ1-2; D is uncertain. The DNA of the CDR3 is TGTGCCAGCAGTTACTCTACCGCTCGGCCTGGCTACACCTTC. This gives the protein CASSYSTARPGYTF.